This T cell receptor (beta chain) was profiled in a study of blood T cells in healthy people across ages. Study-wide results and caveats: Older age went with lower TCR beta diversity per million T cells, in a roughly linear way.

On this clonotype itself: Its matching antigen is unknown.

It was with a sample-barcoded 5' primer and a J-beta primer mix that a second PCR of about 6 to 12 cycles was run. TCRdb itself ran the 5' RACE reads through MiXCR, one entry per CDR3 protein. The data show roughly 1 million distinct CDR3 sequences, approximately 25% seen once. At least 6.5 million PBMCs were isolated per sample. This CDR3 spans 12 amino acids. CDR1 and CDR2 from the germline V gene are SQVTM and ANQGSEA. The V segment lost 4 bases and the J segment 6 bases; nucleotides outside the gene matches: 2. These sequences were also reported in another study, on T cells of mothers and their children.

This TCR was recovered from a girl aged 2-9 years in good health. Material: blood. This chain connects TRBV29-1 to TRBJ2-1, with TRBD2 matching 8 bases. The CDR3 spells CSVVGTSNEQFF. For the CDR3, the DNA is TGCAGCGTTGTGGGGACTAGCAATGAGCAGTTCTTC.